The entry below describes one T cell receptor beta chain. As yet, its antigen is unknown. Other DNA sequences in this sample translate to the same CDR3. Donors comprised healthy HIV-negative adults lacking recent acute infections or vaccinations. CDR1 is KGHSH and CDR2 is LQKENI in the germline V gene. The CDR3 runs 14 residues. V lost 6 bases to trimming and J lost 1 base; unmatched junction nucleotides: 5. Sorted-subset replicate PCRs used 200 ng DNA, around 27,000 T cell genomes. Some clones are missing from TCRdb's copy, which holds only in-frame ones; the method was immunoSEQ multiplex PCR. The sample carries some 2.4 million clones, more than 85% recorded once. This sample was included in a study of shared clonotypes between healthy human individuals. Study results and caveats: A small donor pool kept down the genetic and exposure-history diversity that was represented.

The V and J genes are TRBV18 and TRBJ1-1, with 7 bases lining up with TRBD1. This TCR was recovered from a man younger than 35 in good health. Some clones in this sample may be carry-over from other donors' samples. The sequencing input was naive CD4+ T cells from PBMCs. Indicated subset: CD45RA+ positively selected. The CDR3 spells CASSPGQTNTEAFF. The CDR3 nucleotides are TGTGCCAGCTCTCCGGGACAGACGAACACTGAAGCTTTCTTT.